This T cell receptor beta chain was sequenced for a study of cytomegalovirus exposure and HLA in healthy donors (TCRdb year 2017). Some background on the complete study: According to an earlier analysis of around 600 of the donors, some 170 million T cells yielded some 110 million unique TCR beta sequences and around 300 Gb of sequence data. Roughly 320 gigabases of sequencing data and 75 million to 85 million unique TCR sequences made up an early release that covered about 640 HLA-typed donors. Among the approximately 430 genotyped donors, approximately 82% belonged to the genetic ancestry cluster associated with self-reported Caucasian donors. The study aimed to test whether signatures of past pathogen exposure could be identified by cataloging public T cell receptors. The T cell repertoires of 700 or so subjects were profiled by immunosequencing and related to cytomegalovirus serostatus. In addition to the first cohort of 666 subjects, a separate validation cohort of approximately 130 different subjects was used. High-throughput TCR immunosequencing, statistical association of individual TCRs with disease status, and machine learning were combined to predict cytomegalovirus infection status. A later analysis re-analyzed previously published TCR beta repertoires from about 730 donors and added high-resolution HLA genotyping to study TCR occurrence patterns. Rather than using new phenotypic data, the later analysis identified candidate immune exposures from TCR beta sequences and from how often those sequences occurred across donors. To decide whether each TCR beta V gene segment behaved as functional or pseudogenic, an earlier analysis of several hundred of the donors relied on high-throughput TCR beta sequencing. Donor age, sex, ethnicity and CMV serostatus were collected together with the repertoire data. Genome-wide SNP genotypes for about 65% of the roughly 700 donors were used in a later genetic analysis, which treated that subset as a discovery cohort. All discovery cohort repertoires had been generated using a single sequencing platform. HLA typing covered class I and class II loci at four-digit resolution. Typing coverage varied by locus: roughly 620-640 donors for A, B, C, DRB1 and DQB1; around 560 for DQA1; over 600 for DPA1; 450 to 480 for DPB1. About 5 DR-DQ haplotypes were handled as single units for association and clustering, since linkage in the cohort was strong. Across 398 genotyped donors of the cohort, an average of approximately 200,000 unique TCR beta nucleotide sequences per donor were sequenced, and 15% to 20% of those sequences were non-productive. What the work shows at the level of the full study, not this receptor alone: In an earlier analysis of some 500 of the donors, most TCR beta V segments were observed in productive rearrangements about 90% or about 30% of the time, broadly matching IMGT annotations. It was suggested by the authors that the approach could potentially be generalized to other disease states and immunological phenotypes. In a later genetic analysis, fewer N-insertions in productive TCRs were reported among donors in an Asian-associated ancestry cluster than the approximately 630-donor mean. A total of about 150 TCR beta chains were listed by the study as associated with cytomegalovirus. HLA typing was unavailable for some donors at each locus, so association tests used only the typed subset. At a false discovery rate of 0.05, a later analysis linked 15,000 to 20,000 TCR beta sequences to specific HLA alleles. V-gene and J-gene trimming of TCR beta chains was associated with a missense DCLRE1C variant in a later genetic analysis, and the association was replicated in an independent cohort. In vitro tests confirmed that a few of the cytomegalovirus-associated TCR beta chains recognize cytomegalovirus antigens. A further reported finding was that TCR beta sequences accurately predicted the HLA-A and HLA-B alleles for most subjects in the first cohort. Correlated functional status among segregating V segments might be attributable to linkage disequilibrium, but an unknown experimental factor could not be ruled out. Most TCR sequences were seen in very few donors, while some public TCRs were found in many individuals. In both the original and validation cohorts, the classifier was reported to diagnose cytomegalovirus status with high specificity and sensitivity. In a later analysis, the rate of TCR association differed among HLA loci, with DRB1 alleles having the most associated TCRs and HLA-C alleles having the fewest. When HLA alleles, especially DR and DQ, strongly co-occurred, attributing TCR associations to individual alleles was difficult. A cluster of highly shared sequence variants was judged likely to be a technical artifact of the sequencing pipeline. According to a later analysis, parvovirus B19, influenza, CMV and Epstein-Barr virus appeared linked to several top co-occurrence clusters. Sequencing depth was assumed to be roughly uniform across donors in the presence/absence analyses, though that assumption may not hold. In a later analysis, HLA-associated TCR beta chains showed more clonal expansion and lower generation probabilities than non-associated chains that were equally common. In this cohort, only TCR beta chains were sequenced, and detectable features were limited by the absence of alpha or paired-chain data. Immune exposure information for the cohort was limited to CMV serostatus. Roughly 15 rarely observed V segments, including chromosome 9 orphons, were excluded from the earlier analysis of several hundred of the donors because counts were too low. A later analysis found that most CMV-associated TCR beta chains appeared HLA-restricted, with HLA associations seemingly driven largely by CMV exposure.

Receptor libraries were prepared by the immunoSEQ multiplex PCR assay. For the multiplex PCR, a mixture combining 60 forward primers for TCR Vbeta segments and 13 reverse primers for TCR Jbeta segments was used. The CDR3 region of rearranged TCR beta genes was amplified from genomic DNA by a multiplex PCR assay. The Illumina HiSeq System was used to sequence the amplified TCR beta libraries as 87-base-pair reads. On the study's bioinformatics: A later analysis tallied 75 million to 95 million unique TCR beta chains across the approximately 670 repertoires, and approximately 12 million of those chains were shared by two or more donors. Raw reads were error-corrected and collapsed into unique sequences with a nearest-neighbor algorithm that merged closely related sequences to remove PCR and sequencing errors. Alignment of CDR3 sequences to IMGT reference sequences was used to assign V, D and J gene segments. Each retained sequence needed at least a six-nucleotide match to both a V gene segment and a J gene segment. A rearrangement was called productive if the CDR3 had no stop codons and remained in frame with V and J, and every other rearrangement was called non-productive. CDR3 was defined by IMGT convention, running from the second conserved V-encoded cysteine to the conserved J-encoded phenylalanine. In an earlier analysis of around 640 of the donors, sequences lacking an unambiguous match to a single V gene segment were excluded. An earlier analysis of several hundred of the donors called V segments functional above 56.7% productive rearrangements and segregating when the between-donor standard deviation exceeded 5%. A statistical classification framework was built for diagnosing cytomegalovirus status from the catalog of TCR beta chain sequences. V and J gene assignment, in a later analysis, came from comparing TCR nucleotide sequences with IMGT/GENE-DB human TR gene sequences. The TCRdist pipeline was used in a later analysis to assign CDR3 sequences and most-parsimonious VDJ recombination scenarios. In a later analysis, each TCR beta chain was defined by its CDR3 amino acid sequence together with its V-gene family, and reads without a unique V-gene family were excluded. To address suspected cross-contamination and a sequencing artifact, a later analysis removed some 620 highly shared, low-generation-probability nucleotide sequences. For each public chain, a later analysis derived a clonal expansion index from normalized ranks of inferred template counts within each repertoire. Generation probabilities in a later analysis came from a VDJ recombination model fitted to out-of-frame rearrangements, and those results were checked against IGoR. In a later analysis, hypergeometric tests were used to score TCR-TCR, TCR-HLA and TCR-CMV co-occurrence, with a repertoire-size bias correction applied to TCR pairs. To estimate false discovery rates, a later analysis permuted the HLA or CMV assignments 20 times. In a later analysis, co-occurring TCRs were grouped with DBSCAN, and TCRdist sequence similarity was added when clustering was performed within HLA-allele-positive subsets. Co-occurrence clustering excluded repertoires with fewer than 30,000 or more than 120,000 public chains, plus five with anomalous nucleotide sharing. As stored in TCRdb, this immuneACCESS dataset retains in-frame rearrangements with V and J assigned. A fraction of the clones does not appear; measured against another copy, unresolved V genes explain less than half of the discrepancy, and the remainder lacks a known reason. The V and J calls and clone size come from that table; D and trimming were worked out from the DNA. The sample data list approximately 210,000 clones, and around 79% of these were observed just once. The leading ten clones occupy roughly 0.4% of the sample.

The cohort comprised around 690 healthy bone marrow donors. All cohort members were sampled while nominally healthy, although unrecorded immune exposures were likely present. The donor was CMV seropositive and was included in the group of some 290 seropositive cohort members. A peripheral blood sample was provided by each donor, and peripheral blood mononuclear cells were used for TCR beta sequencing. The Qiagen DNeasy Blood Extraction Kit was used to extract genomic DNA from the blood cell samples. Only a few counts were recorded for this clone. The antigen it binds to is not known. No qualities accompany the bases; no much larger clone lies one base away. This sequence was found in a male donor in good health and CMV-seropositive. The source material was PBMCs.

CDR3 protein: CASGPFTSGSVYEQYF. The bases are TGTGCCAGTGGACCCTTTACTAGCGGGAGTGTTTACGAGCAGTACTTC. The V and J segments used are TRBV19 and TRBJ2-7; the junction holds 11 bases that match TRBD2. At the junction V is shortened by 8 bases and J by 4 bases; bases outside the gene matches: 13. Measured from the cysteine to the phenylalanine, the CDR3 is 16 residues long. Only the CDR3 portion is preserved as DNA: 48 bases, with reading frame beginning at the first base. Taken from the germline V gene (reference sequence), the CDR1 and CDR2 loops are LNHDA and SQIVND.